The text below deals with one T cell receptor (beta chain). Its specificity is not known. The data were obtained in a study of T cell repertoires in cytomegalovirus infection. Study overall: Through public TCR beta signatures, both CMV infection and matching HLA type were indicated.

TCRdb ran MiXCR on the reads and lists one entry per CDR3 protein. Of around 570,000 distinct CDR3 sequences in the sample, 40% were seen once. J gave up 9 bases and V 4 bases, and 10 bases lay outside the gene matches. The germline V gene has CDR1 SGHAT and CDR2 FQNNGV. The CDR3 has 15 amino acids. This clonotype originated in a human donor in good health (CMV status not recorded). Some clones in this sample may be carry-over from other donors' samples. This sequence joins TRBV11-2 and TRBJ2-1; 9 bases line up with TRBD1. The starting material was cultured PBMCs, obtained from culture after CMV antigen stimulation. Here the CDR3 DNA reads TGTGCCAGCAGCTCACCGGGACAGGGATTGTCTGAGCAGTTCTTC. This codes for CASSSPGQGLSEQFF.